The 25 T cell receptor beta chains listed next were all sequenced from one sample in a study of a mutant IDH1 vaccine in newly diagnosed glioma. Sequencing was performed with immunoSEQ multiplex PCR; in TCRdb, only in-frame clones are kept and a portion is missing. Of roughly 41,000 clones listed, around 80% are singletons. The time point denotes: baseline, week 1 (first vaccination visit). Sample treatment: pre-vaccination baseline after standard-of-care therapy. The sample was PBMCs, taken from a glioma patient treated with radiotherapy, temozolomide or both. These receptors were collected from a man aged 40-55 years with glioma. Some clones in this sample may be carry-over from other donors' samples.

This clone came up a few times. The chain links TRBV7-2 to TRBJ2-2; 13 nucleotides align to TRBD2. The CDR3 runs to 14 residues. V dropped 4 bases and J dropped 8; count of bases not matched to a gene: 1. The germline V gene has CDR1 SGHTA and CDR2 FQGNSA. This CDR3 reads CASSWGLAGGELFF. For the CDR3, the DNA is TGTGCCAGCAGCTGGGGACTAGCGGGGGGGGAGCTGTTTTTT.

The chain employs TRBV4-2 and TRBJ1-5, with D perhaps matching TRBD1 (6 bases). The CDR3 is 14 amino acids. CDR1 is LGHNA and CDR2 is YNFKEQ in the germline V gene. Trimming left V 5 bases short and J 4 bases short, with 12 bases between. CDR3 DNA: TGTGCCAGCAGCTCACCAGGGGCAAATCAGCCCCAGCATTTT. This gives the protein CASSSPGANQPQHF.

With regard to this clone: The sample carries other DNA sequences with the same CDR3. The V gene is TRBV7-2, the J gene TRBJ1-5; D unresolved. The CDR3 length is 14 residues. V dropped 2 bases and J dropped 3 bases, with 8 bases sitting between them. The germline CDR1 and CDR2 sequences are SGHTA and FQGNSA. The CDR3 here is CASSLPGYNQPQHF. For the CDR3, the DNA is TGTGCCAGCAGCTTACCGGGATACAATCAGCCCCAGCATTTT.

This chain uses TRBV27 with TRBJ1-2; D remains ambiguous. The CDR3 runs to 12 residues. Germline V gene data show CDR1 as MNHEY and CDR2 as SMNVEV (reference sequence). Trimming took off 6 bases at V and 5 bases at J, with 10 bases between the two ends. In DNA form, the CDR3 reads TGTGCCAGCAGCCATGAAGGGTATGGCTACACCTTC. Protein: CASSHEGYGYTF.

The genes are TRBV5-1 and TRBJ1-3; D perhaps matches TRBD1 (6 bases). This CDR3 has 16 residues. The germline gives CDR1 SGHRS, CDR2 YFSETQ. V lost 4 bases and J 0 bases, leaving 14 bases between the germline ends. CDR3 loop: CASSPGQSSSGNTIYF. Written as DNA, the CDR3 is TGCGCCAGCAGCCCTGGACAGTCAAGCTCTGGAAACACCATATATTTT.

The chain has TRBV5-1 and TRBJ2-7, with 7 bases identical to TRBD2. Trimming cost V 7 bases and J 2 bases; bases outside gene matches: 6. Germline CDR1 reads SGHRS; CDR2 reads YFSETQ. The CDR3 length is 13 residues. The CDR3 nucleotides are TGCGCCAGCCGGTACAGCGGGGCCTACGAGCAGTACTTC. Its protein is CASRYSGAYEQYF.

V usage is TRBV5-4 and J usage is TRBJ2-7; D is perhaps TRBD1 (6 bases). The V end was cut by 0 bases, the J end by 4 bases, with 17 bases between. There are 16 residues in the CDR3. From germline, CDR1 is SGHNT and CDR2 YYREEE (reference sequence). CDR3 nucleotide sequence: TGTGCCAGCAGCTTGGGATCCGGGACACTCTTATACGAGCAGTACTTC. It is translated as CASSLGSGTLLYEQYF.

The chain couples TRBV4-2 to TRBJ2-3, with D possibly being TRBD1 or TRBD2 (5 bases each). There are 15 residues in the CDR3. V lost 1 base and J lost 2, with 10 bases in between. Per germline, CDR1 LGHNA and CDR2 YNFKEQ. CDR3 bases: TGTGCCAGCAGCCAAGCGGGGACCCTCACAGATACGCAGTATTTT. This sequence encodes CASSQAGTLTDTQYF.

The chain combines TRBV6-5 with TRBJ1-6; D is perhaps TRBD1 (5 bases). The V end lost 6 bases, the J end lost 6 bases, and 15 bases lay between the germline ends. The CDR3 runs to 15 residues. Germline values: CDR1 MNHEY, CDR2 SVGAGI. This CDR3 reads CASRLRDESNSPLHF. For the CDR3, the DNA is TGTGCCAGCAGGCTCCGGGACGAATCTAATTCACCCCTCCACTTT.

CDR3 residues: CASRPQDEAFF. In DNA, the CDR3 is TGTGCCAGCAGACCACAGGACGAAGCTTTCTTT. The chain joins TRBV7-9 to TRBJ1-1, with D maybe TRBD1 (5 bases). The V end lost 6 bases, the J end lost 8 bases, and 10 bases lay between the germline ends. The germline V gene has CDR1 SEHNR and CDR2 FQNEAQ (reference sequence). The CDR3 length is 11 residues.

The chain carries TRBV27 and TRBJ2-1, with D perhaps being TRBD1 or TRBD2 (6 bases each). Trimming removed 3 bases at V and 10 bases at J, with 19 bases between. CDR1 is MNHEY, CDR2 SMNVEV, per germline (reference sequence). CDR3 length: 15 amino acids. This CDR3 reads CASSFEGVGGGEQFF. The CDR3 DNA follows: TGTGCCAGCAGTTTTGAGGGGGTCGGGGGCGGGGAGCAGTTCTTC.

The table lists this clone with a count of one. The V and J genes are TRBV5-1 and TRBJ2-3, with no clear D. Trimming removed 4 bases from V and 5 bases from J, with 11 bases in between. This CDR3 has 13 amino acids. Per the germline V gene, CDR1 is SGHRS and CDR2 is YFSETQ. This chain's CDR3 is CASSTGREDTQYF. CDR3 DNA sequence: TGCGCCAGCAGCACCGGCCGCGAAGATACGCAGTATTTT.

This chain connects TRBV5-1 to TRBJ2-7; TRBD1 matches 7 bases. The CDR3 runs 15 residues. The germline V gene has CDR1 SGHRS and CDR2 YFSETQ. V dropped 3 bases and J dropped 1; count of bases not matched to a gene: 7. The CDR3: CASSSPGQRSYEQYF. CDR3 nucleotides: TGCGCCAGCAGCTCACCGGGACAGAGGTCCTACGAGCAGTACTTC.

The CDR3 region is CSTQLRGLGPYNEQFF. CDR3 coding DNA: TGCAGCACCCAGCTCCGGGGCCTGGGCCCCTACAATGAGCAGTTCTTC. The chain uses TRBV29-1 and TRBJ2-1; D tentatively fits TRBD1 or TRBD2 (5 bases each). CDR1 is SQVTM, CDR2 ANQGSEA, per germline. V lost 8 bases, J lost 2 bases, and 22 bases lay in between. The CDR3 has 16 residues.

V is TRBV5-6 and J is TRBJ2-7; 8 bases align to TRBD1. V lost 4 bases, J lost 3 bases, and 6 bases stayed unmatched. CDR1 is SGHDT and CDR2 is YYEEEE in the germline V gene. The CDR3 is made up of 14 amino acids. The CDR3 coding sequence is TGTGCCAGCAGCCCGGACAGGGAACACTACGAGCAGTACTTC. It codes for CASSPDREHYEQYF.

The CDR3 sequence is CASSSNRDRYEQYF. The CDR3 DNA follows: TGTGCCAGCAGCTCAAACAGGGATAGATACGAGCAGTACTTC. The chain uses TRBV11-2 and TRBJ2-7; TRBD1 is a possible D gene (6 bases). Germline V gene data show CDR1 as SGHAT and CDR2 as FQNNGV. This CDR3 spans 14 amino acids. V lost 4 bases to trimming and J lost 4 bases, with 14 bases between them.

The V gene is TRBV30, the J gene TRBJ1-2, with TRBD1 identical over 9 bases. The CDR3 consists of 16 residues. Per germline, CDR1 GTSNPN and CDR2 SVGIG (reference sequence). Trimming took 0 bases from V and 5 from J; bases not matched to a gene: 10. The CDR3 nucleotides read TGTGCCTGGAGTGTGGGGGGACAGGGATTTTCGTATGGCTACACCTTC. This codes for CAWSVGGQGFSYGYTF.

This chain connects TRBV7-6 to TRBJ1-1; the match to TRBD1 covers 9 bases. The CDR3 has 17 residues. Germline lookup yields CDR1 SGHVS and CDR2 FNYEAQ. Trimming removed 5 bases from V and 6 bases from J; junction bases left unmatched: 16. The CDR3 nucleotides read TGTGCCAGCAGCCTCACGCGGGGGGGACAGGGAATCGCTGAAGCTTTCTTT. Protein: CASSLTRGGQGIAEAFF.

This clone turned up a few times. The chain has TRBV4-2 and TRBJ1-1; D is undetermined. Between the trimmed V and J ends, which lost 0 bases and 1 base, there was a span of 12 bases. CDR1 LGHNA and CDR2 YNFKEQ come from the germline V gene. CDR3 size: 16 residues. The chain's CDR3 is CASSQEVEGPNTEAFF. CDR3 DNA sequence: TGTGCCAGCAGCCAAGAGGTGGAGGGCCCGAACACTGAAGCTTTCTTT.

The chain is built from TRBV27 and TRBJ1-2; no firm D call. V was trimmed by 4 bases and J by 3 bases, leaving 15 bases between them. This CDR3 contains 15 residues. Germline V gene lookup returns CDR1 MNHEY and CDR2 SMNVEV (reference sequence). CDR3 sequence reads: CASSSGLLSDYGYTF. The CDR3 DNA follows: TGTGCCAGCAGTTCTGGGCTTTTGTCCGACTATGGCTACACCTTC.

Here the CDR3 reads CASSLVRGTGIPEAFF. CDR3 sequence (DNA): TGTGCCAGCAGCTTAGTGCGTGGGACAGGGATCCCTGAAGCTTTCTTT. The rearrangement uses TRBV7-9 and TRBJ1-1; TRBD1 matches 9 bases. The germline CDR1 and CDR2 sequences are SEHNR and FQNEAQ (reference sequence). With 1 base clipped from V and 6 bases from J, the junction kept 9 bases outside the gene matches. This CDR3 comprises 16 residues.

The chain recombines TRBV14 with TRBJ2-7; D may be TRBD1 or TRBD2 (5 bases each). Germline assignment: CDR1 SGHDN and CDR2 FVKESK. Deletions cut 1 base from V and 6 bases from J, with 10 bases between. The CDR3 is made up of 13 amino acids. The CDR3 DNA is TGTGCCAGCAGCCAAGTCATCGGGACCGAGCAGTACTTC. The encoded protein is CASSQVIGTEQYF.

The rearrangement uses TRBV28 and TRBJ1-2; 7 nucleotides line up with TRBD1. From germline, CDR1 is MDHEN and CDR2 SYDVKM. With 5 bases clipped from V and 8 bases from J, the junction kept 11 bases outside the gene matches. This CDR3 is 14 amino acids long. The chain's CDR3 is CASSLKTTGNGYTF. The CDR3 DNA follows: TGTGCCAGCAGTCTGAAGACGACAGGGAACGGCTACACCTTC.

This clone came up a few times. The chain couples TRBV28 to TRBJ2-7; 8 bases map to TRBD1. Germline CDR1 is MDHEN and CDR2 is SYDVKM. This CDR3 is 15 amino acids long. V lost 2 bases and J lost 4; bases outside the gene matches: 7. Written as DNA, the CDR3 is TGTGCCAGCAGTTTACCTGGGACAGGTGGTTACGAGCAGTACTTC. This sequence encodes CASSLPGTGGYEQYF. Looking up the rest from reference TRBV28 and TRBJ2-7 gives the full variable domain: DVKVTQSSRYLVKRTGEKVFLECVQDMDHENMFWYRQDPGLGLRLIYFSYDVKMKEKGDIPEGYSVSREKKERFSLILESASTNQTSMYLCASSLPGTGGYEQYFGPGTRLTVT.

The V and J genes are TRBV7-6 and TRBJ2-1; 10 nucleotides agree with TRBD2. Germline values: CDR1 SGHVS, CDR2 FNYEAQ. CDR3 length: 15 residues. Trimming removed 5 bases from V and 4 bases from J; junction bases left unmatched: 5. The CDR3 loop is CASSRSGGFYNEQFF. CDR3 nucleotide sequence: TGTGCCAGCAGCCGTAGCGGGGGGTTTTACAATGAGCAGTTCTTC.